What follows are 28 T cell receptor beta chains derived from one specimen sequenced in a study of control samples from healthy donors and cancer patients. This table comes from immunoSEQ multiplex PCR, and its TCRdb copy is limited to in-frame clones, with some not included. The data show approximately 86,000 clones, with approximately 93% seen just once and roughly 1.5% held by the top ten. Sequenced: blood. Every receptor here comes from a woman under 40 in good health.

Comments on this clone: One end of the junction fails to match germline, which may point to a read error. This rearrangement joins TRBV6-1 to TRBJ1-2; D might be TRBD1 (5 bases). This CDR3 region has 14 residues. Germline CDR1 and CDR2: MNHNS and SASEGT. The CDR3 DNA reads as TGTGCCAGCAGGGAAGGGGCAGGCCCCTATGGCTACACCTTC. It translates to CASREGAGPYGYTF.

This rearrangement joins TRBV23-1 to TRBJ1-4; TRBD1 agrees at 9 bases. TRBV23-1 counts as an open reading frame of uncertain function. CDR3 length equals 14 residues. Trimming cost V 9 bases and J 6 bases; bases outside gene matches: 8. CDR3 sequence: CASVPGTGHEKLFF. The CDR3 region has the DNA TGCGCCAGTGTGCCCGGGACAGGGCATGAAAAACTGTTTTTT.

This clone was found once. This sequence joins TRBV6-5 and TRBJ2-1; D is ambiguous. CDR1 MNHEY and CDR2 SVGAGI come from the germline V gene. Between the trimmed V and J ends, which lost 0 bases and 7 bases, there was a span of 7 bases. This CDR3 spans 13 amino acids. The CDR3 loop reads CASSYSDPNEQFF. Written as DNA, the CDR3 is TGTGCCAGCAGTTACTCGGACCCGAATGAGCAGTTCTTC.

The chain recombines TRBV5-1 with TRBJ2-1, with TRBD1 matching over 8 bases. Per germline, CDR1 SGHRS and CDR2 YFSETQ. This CDR3 region has 13 residues. V was clipped by 3 bases and J by 9 bases; unmatched bases: 5. CDR3 in amino acids: CASSSDRDGEQFF. Here the CDR3 DNA reads TGCGCCAGCAGCTCGGACAGGGATGGTGAGCAGTTCTTC.

The V call is TRBV6-6, the J call TRBJ1-6; D not resolved. The CDR3 is 14 residues long. Trimming cost V 7 bases and J 7 bases, with 14 bases left between them. Germline CDR1 reads MNHNY; CDR2 reads SVGAGI (reference sequence). This chain's CDR3 is CASTSGIANSPLHF. Written as DNA, the CDR3 is TGTGCCAGCACTTCGGGGATCGCAAATTCACCCCTCCACTTT.

This chain connects TRBV13 to TRBJ1-6, with D perhaps TRBD1 (6 bases). The ends were cut back, 10 bases at V and 0 bases at J, with 22 bases in the middle. The CDR3 sequence is 18 residues long. Germline V gene sequence: CDR1 PRHDT, CDR2 FYEKMQ (reference sequence). The DNA for the CDR3 is TGTGCCACCTATCACCTTACAGGGAACAACTCCTATAATTCACCCCTCCACTTT. Protein sequence: CATYHLTGNNSYNSPLHF.

The chain couples TRBV24-1 to TRBJ1-5, with D possibly matching TRBD1 (6 bases). Germline V gives CDR1 KGHDR, CDR2 SFDVKD. Trimming pared 8 bases from V and 7 bases from J, leaving 14 bases between. The CDR3 is 13 amino acids. This chain's CDR3 is CATIWGGRQPQHF. CDR3 in DNA: TGTGCCACCATATGGGGGGGCCGGCAGCCCCAGCATTTT.

The J gene is TRBJ1-2, the V gene TRBV3-1 (or the pseudogene TRBV3-2); possibly TRBD1 for D (6 bases). Germline CDR1 reads LGHDT; CDR2 reads YNNKEL (reference sequence). This CDR3 is built from 13 residues. V dropped 6 bases and J dropped 6 bases, with 14 bases sitting between them. The CDR3 here is CASRQGLSDGYTF. DNA of the CDR3: TGTGCCAGCAGACAGGGACTCTCGGATGGCTACACCTTC.

V usage is TRBV27 and J usage is TRBJ1-2; 7 nucleotides align to TRBD1. The CDR3 length is 14 residues. Unmatched junction bases numbered 9, after V lost 4 bases and J lost 7 bases. Germline V lookup: CDR1 MNHEY, CDR2 SMNVEV (reference sequence). The CDR3 DNA reads as TGTGCCAGCAGTTACACGGACAGGTCGGCTGGCTACACCTTC. Its protein is CASSYTDRSAGYTF.

The chain is built from TRBV3-1 (or the pseudogene TRBV3-2) and TRBJ2-6; perhaps TRBD1 as D (5 bases). CDR1 and CDR2 from the germline V gene are LGHDT and YNNKEL (reference sequence). The CDR3 covers 21 residues. The V end lost 5 bases, the J end lost 7 bases, and 33 bases lay between the germline ends. The CDR3 sequence: CASSEMINPTVSLWGANVLTF. The CDR3 nucleotides read TGTGCCAGCAGCGAAATGATCAACCCGACGGTTTCTCTCTGGGGCGCCAACGTCCTGACTTTC.

V is TRBV19 and J is TRBJ1-2; 9 bases are shared with TRBD1. The V gene end was trimmed by 4 bases and the J gene end by 1 base; junction bases not matched to a gene: 10. CDR3 length: 17 residues. Germline CDR1 reads LNHDA; CDR2 reads SQIVND (reference sequence). CDR3 sequence: CASSKPGQGLRNYGYTF. CDR3 nucleotides: TGTGCCAGTAGTAAACCGGGACAGGGCCTCCGTAACTATGGCTACACCTTC.

This chain joins TRBV4-2 and TRBJ1-5; possible D gene TRBD1, 5 bases. Trimming left V 1 base short and J 3 bases short, with 10 bases between. CDR3 size: 15 residues. In germline, CDR1 is LGHNA, CDR2 YNFKEQ. CDR3 bases: TGTGCCAGCAGCCAAGCATCGACAGTCAATCAGCCCCAGCATTTT. Its protein product is CASSQASTVNQPQHF.

This chain connects TRBV27 to TRBJ2-3, with 8 bases identical to TRBD2. From germline, CDR1 is MNHEY and CDR2 SMNVEV (reference sequence). Trimming cost V 4 bases and J 0 bases; bases outside gene matches: 6. CDR3 length equals 16 residues. The CDR3 here is CASSSLLAASTDTQYF. CDR3 DNA: TGTGCCAGCAGTTCCCTACTAGCGGCTAGCACAGATACGCAGTATTTT.

The rearrangement links TRBV18 to TRBJ1-1; D may be TRBD1 (5 bases). CDR3 size: 14 residues. Trimming stripped 3 bases from V and 5 bases from J, with 13 bases between. Per the germline V gene, CDR1 is KGHSH and CDR2 is LQKENI. The CDR3 DNA reads TGTGCCAGCTCACCCGGCGACTGGGGGACTGAAGCTTTCTTT. Its protein is CASSPGDWGTEAFF.

This rearrangement joins TRBV9 to TRBJ2-7, with 7 bases lining up with TRBD1. Germline V gene lookup returns CDR1 SGDLS and CDR2 YYNGEE. The CDR3 loop spans 13 amino acids. V trimming: 0 bases; J trimming: 7 bases; junction bases outside the gene matches: 4. Written as DNA, the CDR3 is TGTGCCAGCAGCGTAGGGGACAGCCTTGAGCAGTACTTC. Its translation is CASSVGDSLEQYF. The variable domain in full, with the rest retrieved from reference TRBV9 and TRBJ2-7, is DSGVTQTPKHLITATGQRVTLRCSPRSGDLSVYWYQQSLDQGLQFLIQYYNGEERAKGNILERFSAQQFPDLHSELNLSSLELGDSALYFCASSVGDSLEQYFGPGTRLTVT.

The J gene is TRBJ1-1, the V gene TRBV28; TRBD1 might be the D (5 bases). The germline gives CDR1 MDHEN, CDR2 SYDVKM. V lost 2 bases to trimming and J lost 11 bases, with 15 bases between them. The CDR3 runs 13 residues. The CDR3: CASSLGPRGGAFF. The DNA for the CDR3 is TGTGCCAGCAGTTTAGGCCCAAGGGGAGGCGCTTTCTTT.

With regard to this clone: The junction differs from germline at one of its ends, possibly a read error. The J gene is TRBJ1-6, the V gene TRBV19; the D gene is possibly TRBD1 (5 bases). The CDR3 consists of 15 residues. Per germline, CDR1 LNHDA and CDR2 SQIVND (reference sequence). The CDR3 DNA sequence: TGTGCCGGTAGTATACGAGGACAAATTAATTCACCCCTCCACTTT. This codes for CAGSIRGQINSPLHF. The variable domain in full, with the rest retrieved from reference TRBV19 and TRBJ1-6, is DGGITQSPKYLFRKEGQNVTLSCEQNLNHDAMYWYRQDPGQGLRLIYYSQIVNDFQKGDIAEGYSVSREKKESFPLTVTSAQKNPTAFYLCAGSIRGQINSPLHFGNGTRLTVT.

This clone appeared a single time. The gene calls are TRBV19 and TRBJ2-7; tentative D call: TRBD1 (6 bases). V lost 5 bases, J lost 6 bases, and 8 bases lay in between. CDR3 length: 11 residues. Germline V gives CDR1 LNHDA, CDR2 SQIVND (reference sequence). The DNA for the CDR3 is TGTGCCAGTAGTTTACAGGGCGAGCAGTACTTC. Amino acids: CASSLQGEQYF.

This chain joins TRBV27 and TRBJ2-5, with 8 bases identical to TRBD2. Germline CDR1 reads MNHEY; CDR2 reads SMNVEV (reference sequence). The CDR3 runs to 16 residues. J gave up 3 bases and V 3 bases, and 9 bases lay outside the gene matches. The CDR3 spells CASSFFGLAGKETQYF. CDR3 DNA sequence: TGTGCCAGCAGTTTCTTCGGGTTAGCGGGGAAAGAGACCCAGTACTTC.

This clone is a singleton in its sample. At one boundary the junction diverges from the germline segment, which might be a read error. The CDR3 loop is CATSRAGTGHYGYIF. In DNA, the CDR3 is TGTGCCACCAGCAGAGCCGGGACAGGGCACTATGGCTACATCTTC. The chain recombines TRBV15 with TRBJ1-2, with 9 bases aligning to TRBD1. The CDR3 is made up of 15 amino acids. The V gene's germline CDR1 is LNHNV and CDR2 YYDKDF (reference sequence).

The CDR3 coding sequence is TGTGCCAGCAGCTTCGGACAGGCAACTAATGAAAAACTGTTTTTT. Its protein product is CASSFGQATNEKLFF. The chain combines TRBV3-1 (or the pseudogene TRBV3-2) with TRBJ1-4; 7 bases are a match to TRBD1. The trim removed 5 bases at V and 0 bases at J, leaving 3 bases unmatched. This CDR3 region has 15 residues. The V gene's germline CDR1 is LGHDT and CDR2 YNNKEL (reference sequence).

This clone was observed a handful of times. This sequence joins TRBV3-1 (or the pseudogene TRBV3-2) and TRBJ1-1; D ambiguous. The CDR3 sequence is 14 residues long. Looked up from germline, CDR1 is LGHDT and CDR2 is YNNKEL (reference sequence). The V and J ends lost 0 bases and 2 bases respectively, with 7 bases between them. This chain's CDR3 is CASSQDPHNTEAFF. CDR3 coding DNA: TGTGCCAGCAGCCAAGATCCCCACAACACTGAAGCTTTCTTT.

V usage is TRBV14 and J usage is TRBJ2-7, with D tentatively TRBD2 (5 bases). CDR1 SGHDN and CDR2 FVKESK come from the germline V gene. The V gene lost 4 bases and the J gene lost 0 bases, with 13 bases spanning the gap. The CDR3 extends over 15 amino acids. The chain's CDR3 is CASSLGLWSSYEQYF. Here the CDR3 DNA reads TGTGCCAGCAGCCTAGGACTCTGGAGCTCCTACGAGCAGTACTTC. Combining the CDR3 with reference TRBV14 and TRBJ2-7 gives the whole variable domain EAGVTQFPSHSVIEKGQTVTLRCDPISGHDNLYWYRRVMGKEIKFLLHFVKESKQDESGMPNNRFLAERTGGTYSTLKVQPAELEDSGVYFCASSLGLWSSYEQYFGPGTRLTVT.

The rearrangement links TRBV4-2 to TRBJ2-2, with 7 bases lining up with TRBD2. The CDR3 sequence is 17 residues long. Losses at the gene ends were 3 bases for V and 4 bases for J; bases not matched to a gene: 11. Germline CDR1 reads LGHNA; CDR2 reads YNFKEQ. The DNA of the CDR3 is TGTGCCAGCAGCCATGAACTGGCGGGAGCGGGCACCGGGGAGCTGTTTTTT. Its protein is CASSHELAGAGTGELFF.

This chain joins TRBV7-9 and TRBJ1-2; D remains unclear. Trimming removed 2 bases at V and 8 bases at J, with 15 bases between. This CDR3 is 14 amino acids long. CDR1 SEHNR and CDR2 FQNEAQ come from the germline V gene (reference sequence). The CDR3 DNA is TGTGCCAGCAGCTTAACACTCCTCGCACCCGGCTACACCTTC. Amino acids: CASSLTLLAPGYTF.

V and J are TRBV4-1 and TRBJ1-2, with 7 positions matching TRBD1. The CDR3 is 17 residues long. The trim removed 0 bases at V and 5 bases at J, leaving 12 bases unmatched. The germline V gene has CDR1 MGHRA and CDR2 YSYEKL. This CDR3 is CASSQDSGRDRGYGYTF. In DNA, the CDR3 is TGCGCCAGCAGCCAAGACAGTGGGCGGGACAGAGGGTATGGCTACACCTTC.

The J gene is TRBJ2-1, the V gene TRBV19; 8 nucleotides align to TRBD2. The CDR3 is made up of 14 amino acids. In germline, CDR1 is LNHDA, CDR2 SQIVND (reference sequence). The junction had 7 bases not matched to a gene; V was cut back by 8 bases and J by 4 bases. The CDR3 loop reads CASEVERGYNEQFF. The DNA of the CDR3 is TGTGCCAGTGAGGTCGAGCGGGGGTACAATGAGCAGTTCTTC.

This sequence joins TRBV21-1 and TRBJ2-7; whether TRBD2, the table's D call, matches the DNA was not checked. TRBV21-1 is deemed a pseudogene. The CDR3 has 18 amino acids. The CDR3 DNA reads TGTGCCAGCAGCAAAGATTGGGGTCTAGCCCGACGAACTCTAGAGCAGTACTTC. Protein sequence: CASSKDWGLARRTLEQYF.